The 8 T cell receptor beta chains given below trace back to one sample, sequenced in a study of cytomegalovirus exposure and HLA in healthy donors. The table came from immunoSEQ multiplex PCR; TCRdb's copy has only in-frame clones and leaves some out. The table includes 97,000 or so clones, more than 85% detected once. The sample was PBMCs. All receptors derive from a young man in good health and CMV-seropositive.

This sequence joins TRBV6-1 and TRBJ2-2, with 8 bases aligning to TRBD2. CDR1 and CDR2 (germline): MNHNS, SASEGT. CDR3 length: 15 residues. Germline trimming cut 8 bases from V and 7 bases from J; bases unmatched to any gene: 12. CDR3 DNA: TGTGCCAGCCTCTTGAGCGGGAGTGTCCTCGGGGAGCTGTTTTTT. Its protein is CASLLSGSVLGELFF.

In its sample, this clone was seen a few times. One junction end does not reproduce the germline sequence, and a read error may be involved. V is TRBV7-3 and J is TRBJ2-5; a possible D gene is TRBD2 (5 bases). Looked up from germline, CDR1 is SGHTA and CDR2 is FQGTGA. This CDR3 has 15 amino acids. CDR3 in DNA: TGTGCCAGCAGCCAACAAAGCGGCCCCCAAGGGACCCAGTACTTC. As protein: CASSQQSGPQGTQYF.

The chain has TRBV4-1 and TRBJ2-1; weak D call: TRBD1 (6 bases). The CDR3 is 16 amino acids. Per the germline V gene, CDR1 is MGHRA and CDR2 is YSYEKL. The V and J ends lost 1 base and 2 bases respectively, with 12 bases between them. CDR3 amino acids: CASSQGWGRTYNEQFF. CDR3 DNA sequence: TGCGCCAGCAGCCAAGGGTGGGGGCGTACCTACAATGAGCAGTTCTTC.

V and J are TRBV15 and TRBJ2-5; D is possibly TRBD2 (7 bases). Germline V lookup: CDR1 LNHNV, CDR2 YYDKDF (reference sequence). Trimming shortened V by 1 base and J by 4 bases, and 19 bases separated the two germline ends. CDR3 size: 17 residues. The CDR3 reads CATSRGVEGGVGETQYF. CDR3 nucleotides: TGTGCCACCAGCAGAGGGGTAGAGGGGGGGGTAGGAGAGACCCAGTACTTC.

The V gene is TRBV7-2, the J gene TRBJ1-2; TRBD1 matches 9 bases. The V and J ends lost 1 base and 6 bases, in that order; junction bases with no gene match: 6. This CDR3 is built from 15 residues. Looked up from germline, CDR1 is SGHTA and CDR2 is FQGNSA. The CDR3 protein is CASSLVTTGGNGYTF. Written as DNA, the CDR3 is TGTGCCAGCAGCTTAGTCACGACAGGGGGTAATGGCTACACCTTC.

This sequence joins TRBV4-2 and TRBJ1-5, with TRBD1 identical over 7 bases. Trimming at V came to 3 bases and at J to 3 bases, leaving 5 bases not matched to a gene. The CDR3 totals 15 residues. Germline values: CDR1 LGHNA, CDR2 YNFKEQ. CDR3 sequence reads: CASSQEQGSNQPQHF. The CDR3 DNA reads TGTGCCAGCAGCCAGGAACAGGGGTCCAATCAGCCCCAGCATTTT.

The rearrangement links TRBV29-1 to TRBJ1-4, with 7 bases that match TRBD1. In germline, CDR1 is SQVTM, CDR2 ANQGSEA. The CDR3 is 16 residues long. V dropped 2 bases and J dropped 8; count of bases not matched to a gene: 14. The DNA for the CDR3 is TGCAGCGTTGAACGCCAGACAGGGTTCTATGGGGAAAAACTGTTTTTT. Translation gives CSVERQTGFYGEKLFF.

V and J are TRBV9 and TRBJ2-5; 11 bases map to TRBD2. The CDR3 extends over 15 amino acids. Germline loops: CDR1 SGDLS, CDR2 YYNGEE. V was pared by 3 bases and J by 5 bases, with 6 bases of the junction left unmatched. The CDR3 DNA follows: TGTGCCAGCAGCGCAACGACTAGCGGGATTGAGACCCAGTACTTC. Protein product: CASSATTSGIETQYF.